This TCR beta chain is drawn from a study of cytomegalovirus exposure and HLA in healthy donors. Study findings and constraints: As a later analysis showed, several of the most significant clusters appeared to be linked to common viral pathogens. A later analysis associated 15,000 or so TCR beta sequences with HLA alleles at a 0.05 false discovery rate.

V lost 0 bases, J lost 2 bases, and 20 bases lay in between. The CDR3 covers 19 residues. The V gene's germline CDR1 is SEHNR and CDR2 FQNEAQ (reference sequence). The PCR made use of 60 Vbeta and 13 Jbeta primers. This table comes from immunoSEQ multiplex PCR, and its TCRdb copy is limited to in-frame clones, with some not included. The sample holds about 200,000 clones, approximately 85% seen once. Donors counted as nominally healthy when sampled, yet unrecorded immune exposures were likely. This clone appeared a single time. Its antigen is currently unknown. The chain joins TRBV7-9 to TRBJ1-5; weak D call: TRBD1 (6 bases). The TCR originated in a girl aged 10-17 years in good health and CMV-seropositive. Source material: PBMCs. The CDR3 region has the DNA TGTGCCAGCAGCTTAGCTTCGGGGGGCCTATATGGGGGCAATCAGCCCCAGCATTTT. This sequence encodes CASSLASGGLYGGNQPQHF.